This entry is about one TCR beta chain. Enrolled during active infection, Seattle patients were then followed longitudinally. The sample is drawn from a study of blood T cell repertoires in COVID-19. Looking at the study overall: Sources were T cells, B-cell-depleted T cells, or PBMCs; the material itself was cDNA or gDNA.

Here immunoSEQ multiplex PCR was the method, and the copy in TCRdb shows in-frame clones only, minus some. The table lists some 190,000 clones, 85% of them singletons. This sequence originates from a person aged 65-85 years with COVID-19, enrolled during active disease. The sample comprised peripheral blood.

The CDR3 is CASSIEGTAYYGYTF. DNA of the CDR3: TGTGCCAGTAGTATCGAAGGGACAGCCTACTATGGCTACACCTTC. The chain recombines TRBV19 with TRBJ1-2, with TRBD1 matching over 7 bases. The J segment lost 3 bases and the V segment lost 3 bases, leaving 7 bases of the junction unmatched. The CDR3 length is 15 residues. Per germline, CDR1 LNHDA and CDR2 SQIVND (reference sequence).